This T cell receptor (beta chain) originates from a study of OX40 agonist ivuxolimab in advanced cancers. Study-wide points: Blood T cells, both CD4+ and CD8+, expanded clonally by week 6 at 0.1 to 3.0 mg/kg.

Autoimmune disease history or systemic immunosuppression barred patients. Only one count was recorded for this clone. Its target is unknown. Data came from immunoSEQ multiplex PCR; TCRdb stores just in-frame clones and leaves some out. The repertoire holds under 65,000 clones, with roughly nine tenths as singletons. This CDR3 is 14 amino acids long. V lost 3 bases, J lost 2 bases, and 11 bases lay in between. The V gene's germline CDR1 is PRHDT and CDR2 FYEKMQ (reference sequence). The chain has TRBV13 and TRBJ2-7; D unresolved. The source is an adult with an advanced solid tumor such as melanoma, head and neck, liver or kidney cancer. The specimen comprised CD4+ or CD8+ T cells sorted from blood, sampled in a trial of the OX40 agonist ivuxolimab. The DNA of the CDR3 is TGTGCCAGCAGCTTGGTCAGCATCCCCTACGAGCAGTACTTC. Its translation is CASSLVSIPYEQYF.